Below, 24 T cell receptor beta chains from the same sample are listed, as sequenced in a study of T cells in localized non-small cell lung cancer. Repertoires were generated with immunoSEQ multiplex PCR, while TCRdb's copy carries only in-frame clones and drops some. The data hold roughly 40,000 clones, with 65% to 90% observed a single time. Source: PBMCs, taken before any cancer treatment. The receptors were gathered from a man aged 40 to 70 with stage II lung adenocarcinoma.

The CDR3 nucleotides read TGTGCCAGCAGTTACTCGACGAGAGGCGGAGGCACTGAAGCTTTCTTT. Protein sequence: CASSYSTRGGGTEAFF. The J gene is TRBJ1-1, the V gene TRBV6-5; D remains unclear. Trimming stripped 0 bases from V and 4 bases from J, with 15 bases between. The CDR3 loop spans 16 amino acids. Germline CDR1 MNHEY, CDR2 SVGAGI.

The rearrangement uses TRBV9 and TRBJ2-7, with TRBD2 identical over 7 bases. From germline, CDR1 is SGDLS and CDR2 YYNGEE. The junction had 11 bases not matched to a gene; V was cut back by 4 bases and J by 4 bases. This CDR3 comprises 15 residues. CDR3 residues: CASSNSGLVNYEQYF. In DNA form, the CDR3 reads TGTGCCAGCAGCAATTCTGGACTAGTCAATTACGAGCAGTACTTC. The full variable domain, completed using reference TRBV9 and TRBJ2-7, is DSGVTQTPKHLITATGQRVTLRCSPRSGDLSVYWYQQSLDQGLQFLIQYYNGEERAKGNILERFSAQQFPDLHSELNLSSLELGDSALYFCASSNSGLVNYEQYFGPGTRLTVT.

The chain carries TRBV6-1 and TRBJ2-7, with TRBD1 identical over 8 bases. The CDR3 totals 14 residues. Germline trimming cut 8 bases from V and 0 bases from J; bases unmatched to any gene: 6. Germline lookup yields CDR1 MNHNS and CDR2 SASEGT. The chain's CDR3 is CASVTGDSSYEQYF. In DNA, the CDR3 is TGTGCCAGCGTGACAGGGGATAGCTCCTACGAGCAGTACTTC.

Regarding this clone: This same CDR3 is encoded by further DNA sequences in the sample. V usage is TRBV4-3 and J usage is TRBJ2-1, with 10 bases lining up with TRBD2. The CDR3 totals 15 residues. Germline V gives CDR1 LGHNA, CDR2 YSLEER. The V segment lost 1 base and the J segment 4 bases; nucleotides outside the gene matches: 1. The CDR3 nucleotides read TGCGCCAGCAGCCAAGGGACTAGCGGATACAATGAGCAGTTCTTC. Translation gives CASSQGTSGYNEQFF.

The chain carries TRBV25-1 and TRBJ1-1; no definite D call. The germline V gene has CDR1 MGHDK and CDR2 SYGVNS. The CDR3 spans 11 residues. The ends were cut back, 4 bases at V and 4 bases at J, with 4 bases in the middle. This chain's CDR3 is CASSGRTEAFF. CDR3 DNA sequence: TGTGCCAGCAGTGGACGCACTGAAGCTTTCTTT.

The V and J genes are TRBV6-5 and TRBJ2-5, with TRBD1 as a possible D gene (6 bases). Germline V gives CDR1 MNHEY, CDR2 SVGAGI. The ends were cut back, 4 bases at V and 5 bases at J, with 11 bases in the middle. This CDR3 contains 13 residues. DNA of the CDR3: TGTGCCAGCAGTTTTCAGGGGCGGGAGACCCAGTACTTC. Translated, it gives CASSFQGRETQYF.

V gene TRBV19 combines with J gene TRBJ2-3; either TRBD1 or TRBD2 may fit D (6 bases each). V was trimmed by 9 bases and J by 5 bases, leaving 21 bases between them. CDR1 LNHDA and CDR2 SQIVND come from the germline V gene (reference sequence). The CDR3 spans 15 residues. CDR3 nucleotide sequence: TGTGCCAGCTCTAGGGGGGTTCCAAAAGGAGATACGCAGTATTTT. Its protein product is CASSRGVPKGDTQYF.

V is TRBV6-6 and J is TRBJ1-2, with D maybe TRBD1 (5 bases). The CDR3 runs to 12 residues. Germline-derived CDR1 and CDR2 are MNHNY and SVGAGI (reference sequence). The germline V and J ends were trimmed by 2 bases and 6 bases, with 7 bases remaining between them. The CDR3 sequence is CASSYGGNGYTF. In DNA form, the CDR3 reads TGTGCCAGCAGTTACGGGGGGAATGGCTACACCTTC.

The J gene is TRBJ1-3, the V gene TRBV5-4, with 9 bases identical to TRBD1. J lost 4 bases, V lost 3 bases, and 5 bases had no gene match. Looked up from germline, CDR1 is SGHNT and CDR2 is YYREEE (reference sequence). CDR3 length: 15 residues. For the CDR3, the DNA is TGTGCCAGCAGCTCTCCACAGGGGGCGGGAAACACCATATATTTT. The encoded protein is CASSSPQGAGNTIYF.

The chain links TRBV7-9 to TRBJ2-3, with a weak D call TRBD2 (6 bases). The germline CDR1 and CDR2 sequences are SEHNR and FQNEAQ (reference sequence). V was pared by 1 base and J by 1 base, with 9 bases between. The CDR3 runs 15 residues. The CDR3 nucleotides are TGTGCCAGCAGCTTAGAGTGGGGGGGCACAGATACGCAGTATTTT. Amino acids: CASSLEWGGTDTQYF. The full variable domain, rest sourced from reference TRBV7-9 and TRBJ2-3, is DTGVSQNPRHKITKRGQNVTFRCDPISEHNRLYWYRQTLGQGPEFLTYFQNEAQLEKSRLLSDRFSAERPKGSFSTLEIQRTEQGDSAMYLCASSLEWGGTDTQYFGPGTRLTVL.

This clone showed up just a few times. In nucleotides, the CDR3 is TGTGCCAGCAGCGGCCAACAGGGTGCCACAGATACGCAGTATTTT. This gives the protein CASSGQQGATDTQYF. The chain links TRBV5-6 to TRBJ2-3; D may be TRBD1 (6 bases). The V gene lost 4 bases and the J gene lost 2 bases, with 14 bases spanning the gap. The CDR3 has 15 residues. The germline gives CDR1 SGHDT, CDR2 YYEEEE.

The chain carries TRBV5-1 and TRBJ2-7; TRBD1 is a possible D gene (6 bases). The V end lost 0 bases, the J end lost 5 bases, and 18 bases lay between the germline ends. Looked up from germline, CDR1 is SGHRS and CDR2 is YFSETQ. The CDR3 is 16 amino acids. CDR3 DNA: TGCGCCAGCAGCTTGGCCTTAGGCAGGGGAAACAACGAGCAGTACTTC. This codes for CASSLALGRGNNEQYF. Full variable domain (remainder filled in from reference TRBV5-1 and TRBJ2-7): KAGVTQTPRYLIKTRGQQVTLSCSPISGHRSVSWYQQTPGQGLQFLFEYFSETQRNKGNFPGRFSGRQFSNSRSEMNVSTLELGDSALYLCASSLALGRGNNEQYFGPGTRLTVT.

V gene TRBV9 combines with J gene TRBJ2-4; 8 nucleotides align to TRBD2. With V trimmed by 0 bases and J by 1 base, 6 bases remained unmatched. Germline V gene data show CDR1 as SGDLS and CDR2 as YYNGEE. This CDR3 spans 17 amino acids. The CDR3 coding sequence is TGTGCCAGCAGCGTAGCTACGGGGGGGTCGGCCAAAAACATTCAGTACTTC. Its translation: CASSVATGGSAKNIQYF. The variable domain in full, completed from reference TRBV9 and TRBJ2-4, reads DSGVTQTPKHLITATGQRVTLRCSPRSGDLSVYWYQQSLDQGLQFLIQYYNGEERAKGNILERFSAQQFPDLHSELNLSSLELGDSALYFCASSVATGGSAKNIQYFGAGTRLSVL.

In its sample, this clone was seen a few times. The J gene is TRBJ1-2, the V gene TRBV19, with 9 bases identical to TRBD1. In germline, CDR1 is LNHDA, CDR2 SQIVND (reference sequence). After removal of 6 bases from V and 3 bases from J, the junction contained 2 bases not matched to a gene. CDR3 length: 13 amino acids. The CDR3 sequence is CASRGQGDYGYTF. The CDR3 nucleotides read TGTGCCAGTAGGGGACAGGGTGACTATGGCTACACCTTC.

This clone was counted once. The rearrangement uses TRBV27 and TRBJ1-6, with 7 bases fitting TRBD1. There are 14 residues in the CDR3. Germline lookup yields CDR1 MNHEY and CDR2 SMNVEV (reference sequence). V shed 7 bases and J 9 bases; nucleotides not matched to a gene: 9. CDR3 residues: CASTSPDRLSPLHF. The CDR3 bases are TGTGCCAGCACTAGTCCGGACAGGCTTTCACCCCTCCACTTT.

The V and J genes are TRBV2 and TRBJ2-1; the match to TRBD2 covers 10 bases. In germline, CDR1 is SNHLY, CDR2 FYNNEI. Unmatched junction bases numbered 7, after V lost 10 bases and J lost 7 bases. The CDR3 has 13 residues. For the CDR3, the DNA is TGTGCCATTACAGCGGGAGGGCGAAATGAGCAGTTCTTC. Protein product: CAITAGGRNEQFF. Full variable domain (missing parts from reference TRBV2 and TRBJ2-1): EPEVTQTPSHQVTQMGQEVILRCVPISNHLYFYWYRQILGQKVEFLVSFYNNEISEKSEIFDDQFSVERPDGSNFTLKIRSTKLEDSAMYFCAITAGGRNEQFFGPGTRLTVL.

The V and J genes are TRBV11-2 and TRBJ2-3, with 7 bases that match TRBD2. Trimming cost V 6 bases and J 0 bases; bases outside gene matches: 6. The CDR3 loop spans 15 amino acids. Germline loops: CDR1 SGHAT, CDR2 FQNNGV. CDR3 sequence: CASSVRGTSTDTQYF. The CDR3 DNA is TGTGCCAGCAGTGTGCGGGGGACTAGCACAGATACGCAGTATTTT.

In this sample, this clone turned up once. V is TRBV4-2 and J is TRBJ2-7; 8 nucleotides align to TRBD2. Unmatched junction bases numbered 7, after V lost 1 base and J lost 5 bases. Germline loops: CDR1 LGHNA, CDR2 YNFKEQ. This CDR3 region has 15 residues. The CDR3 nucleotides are TGTGCCAGCAGCCAAGTTGTCGGGGGGGCTAACGAGCAGTACTTC. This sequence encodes CASSQVVGGANEQYF.

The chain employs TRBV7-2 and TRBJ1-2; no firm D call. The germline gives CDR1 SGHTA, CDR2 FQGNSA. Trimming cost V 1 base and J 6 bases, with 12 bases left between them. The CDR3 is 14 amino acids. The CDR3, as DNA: TGTGCCAGCAGCTTAGGGACCCATCGGGATGGCTACACCTTC. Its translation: CASSLGTHRDGYTF. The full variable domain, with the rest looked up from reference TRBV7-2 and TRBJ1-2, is GAGVSQSPSNKVTEKGKDVELRCDPISGHTALYWYRQSLGQGLEFLIYFQGNSAPDKSGLPSDRFSAERTGGSVSTLTIQRTQQEDSAVYLCASSLGTHRDGYTFGSGTRLTVV.

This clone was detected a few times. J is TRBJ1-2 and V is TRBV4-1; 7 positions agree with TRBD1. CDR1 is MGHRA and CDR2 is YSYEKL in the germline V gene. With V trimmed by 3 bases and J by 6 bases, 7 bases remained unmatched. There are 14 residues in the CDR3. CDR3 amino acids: CASSHDRVTDGYTF. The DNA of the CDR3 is TGCGCCAGCAGCCACGACAGGGTGACGGATGGCTACACCTTC.

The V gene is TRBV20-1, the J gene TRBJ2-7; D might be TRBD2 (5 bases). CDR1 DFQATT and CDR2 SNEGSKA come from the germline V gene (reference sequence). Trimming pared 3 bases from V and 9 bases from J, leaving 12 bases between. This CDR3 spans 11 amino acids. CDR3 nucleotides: TGCAGTGCTAGGTCCGGGGTTGGGCAGTACTTC. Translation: CSARSGVGQYF.

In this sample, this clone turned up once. This CDR3 reads CASSPTKGAVPGELFF. The CDR3 DNA reads as TGTGCCAGCAGTCCGACGAAGGGAGCTGTCCCCGGGGAGCTGTTTTTT. The rearrangement joins TRBV7-3 to TRBJ2-2; perhaps TRBD2 as D (5 bases). V lost 6 bases and J 6 bases, leaving 20 bases between the germline ends. Germline values: CDR1 SGHTA, CDR2 FQGTGA. This CDR3 has 16 residues.

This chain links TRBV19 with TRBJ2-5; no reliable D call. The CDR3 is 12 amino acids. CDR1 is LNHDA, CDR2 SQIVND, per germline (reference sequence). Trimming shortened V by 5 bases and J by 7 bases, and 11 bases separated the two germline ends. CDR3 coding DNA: TGTGCCAGTAGTGGAGACCAGAGGACCCAGTACTTC. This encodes CASSGDQRTQYF.

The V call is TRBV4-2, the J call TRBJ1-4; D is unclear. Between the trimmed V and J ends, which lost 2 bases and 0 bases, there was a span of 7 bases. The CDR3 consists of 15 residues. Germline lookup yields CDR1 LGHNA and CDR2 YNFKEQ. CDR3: CASSQTASTNEKLFF. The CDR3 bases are TGTGCCAGCAGCCAAACAGCCTCAACTAATGAAAAACTGTTTTTT.